This T cell receptor (beta chain) stems from a study of T cell responses to AZD1222 COVID-19 vaccine. Germline V gene lookup returns CDR1 SGHNT and CDR2 YYREEE (reference sequence). Trimming stripped 4 bases from V and 2 bases from J, with 10 bases between. CDR3 length: 15 amino acids. Sequenced by immunoSEQ multiplex PCR; TCRdb stores in-frame clones only, minus some. The top ten hold around 0.99% of the sample, which has about 150,000 clones, around 88% seen once. Notes on this clone: No antigen is known for it.

Study-wide findings and caveats: Just six people given AZD1222 tested seropositive at baseline. Across spike, vaccine-associated CD4 TCRs were found, dominant at 160-218 and 743-854. Donor demographics were predominantly white British with a female majority; clonal diversity may be underestimated.

This TCR was sampled from an adult who received the AZD1222 COVID-19 vaccine. The input for sequencing was peripheral blood, taken 28 days after the second AZD1222 dose. The chain combines TRBV5-4 with TRBJ1-6, with D possibly matching TRBD1 (5 bases). CDR3 protein: CASSPPGPYNSPLHF. CDR3 nucleotides: TGTGCCAGCAGCCCTCCGGGACCCTATAATTCACCCCTCCACTTT.